One and the same sample provided the 6 T cell receptor beta chains below, sequenced in a study of blood T cells in healthy people across ages. Primers used in a second PCR of roughly 6 to 12 cycles were a sample-barcoded 5' primer and a J-beta primer mix. TCRdb re-derived calls from the 5' RACE reads in MiXCR, one entry per CDR3 protein. The table lists around 2 million distinct CDR3 sequences, roughly two fifths of them singletons. Sequenced sample: blood. The receptors were gathered from a human donor in good health.

The chain combines TRBV13 with TRBJ2-5; 7 bases agree with TRBD1. Germline V gene sequence: CDR1 PRHDT, CDR2 FYEKMQ (reference sequence). CDR3 length equals 14 residues. Trimming cost V 7 bases and J 4 bases; bases outside gene matches: 9. CDR3: CASTLTRDRETQYF. In DNA form, the CDR3 reads TGTGCCAGCACCCTTACCAGGGACAGAGAGACCCAGTACTTC.

This clonotype was found many times. The CDR3 sequence: CASSLEGVNTEAFF. The CDR3, as DNA: TGTGCCAGCAGCTTAGAGGGAGTGAACACTGAAGCTTTCTTT. This sequence joins TRBV7-9 and TRBJ1-1, with D uncertain. V shed 1 base and J shed 0 bases, with 6 bases lying between them. This CDR3 region has 14 residues. Germline values: CDR1 SEHNR, CDR2 FQNEAQ (reference sequence).

The genes are TRBV7-9 and TRBJ1-2, with 7 bases aligning to TRBD1. V lost 5 bases, J lost 6 bases, and 6 bases stayed unmatched. The CDR3 has 13 residues. The germline CDR1 and CDR2 sequences are SEHNR and FQNEAQ (reference sequence). CDR3 sequence: CASSASGGHGYTF. As DNA, the CDR3 is TGTGCCAGCAGCGCTTCAGGGGGACATGGCTACACCTTC. The whole variable domain, filled in from reference TRBV7-9 and TRBJ1-2, reads DTGVSQNPRHKITKRGQNVTFRCDPISEHNRLYWYRQTLGQGPEFLTYFQNEAQLEKSRLLSDRFSAERPKGSFSTLEIQRTEQGDSAMYLCASSASGGHGYTFGSGTRLTVV.

This chain uses TRBV12-3 or TRBV12-4 with TRBJ2-3; D remains ambiguous. Between the trimmed V and J ends, which lost 5 bases and 1 base, there was a span of 13 bases. This CDR3 comprises 15 residues. Here the CDR3 DNA reads TGTGCCAGCAGTCCCCGCGCCGAAGGCACAGATACGCAGTATTTT. It codes for CASSPRAEGTDTQYF.

The rearrangement joins TRBV20-1 to TRBJ1-5; 9 nucleotides line up with TRBD1. This CDR3 is 14 amino acids long. Per germline, CDR1 DFQATT and CDR2 SNEGSKA (reference sequence). V dropped 5 bases and J dropped 2; count of bases not matched to a gene: 4. The CDR3 DNA is TGCAGTGCTCCGGACAGGGGAGGCAATCAGCCCCAGCATTTT. This encodes CSAPDRGGNQPQHF.

A word on this clonotype: One end of the junction varies from germline; a read error may be responsible. The chain joins TRBV5-1 to TRBJ1-2; tentatively, D is TRBD1 (5 bases). Looked up from germline, CDR1 is SGHRS and CDR2 is YFSETQ. The CDR3 runs 15 residues. The CDR3 protein is CANSLQGGRNYGYTF. CDR3 nucleotides: TGCGCCAACAGCTTGCAGGGAGGGAGGAACTATGGCTACACCTTC.